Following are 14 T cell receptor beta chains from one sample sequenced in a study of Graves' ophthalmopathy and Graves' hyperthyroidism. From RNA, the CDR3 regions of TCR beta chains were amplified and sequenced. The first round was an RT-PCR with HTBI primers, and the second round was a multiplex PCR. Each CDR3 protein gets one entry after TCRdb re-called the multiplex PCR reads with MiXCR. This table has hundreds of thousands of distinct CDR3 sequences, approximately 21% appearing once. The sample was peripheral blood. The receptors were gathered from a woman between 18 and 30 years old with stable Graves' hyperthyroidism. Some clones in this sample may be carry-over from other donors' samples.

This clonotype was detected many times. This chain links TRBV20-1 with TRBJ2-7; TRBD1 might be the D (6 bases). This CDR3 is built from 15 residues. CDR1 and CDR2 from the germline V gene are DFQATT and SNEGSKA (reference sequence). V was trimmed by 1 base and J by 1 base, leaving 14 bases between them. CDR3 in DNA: TGCAGTGCTAGAGGTACCTTCCAGGGGTCCTACGAGCAGTACTTC. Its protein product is CSARGTFQGSYEQYF.

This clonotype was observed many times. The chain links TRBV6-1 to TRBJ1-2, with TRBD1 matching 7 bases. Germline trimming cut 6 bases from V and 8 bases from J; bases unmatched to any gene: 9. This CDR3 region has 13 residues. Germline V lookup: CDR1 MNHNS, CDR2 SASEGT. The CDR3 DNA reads TGTGCCAGCAGCACCGGGACAGCTACGGGCTACACCTTC. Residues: CASSTGTATGYTF.

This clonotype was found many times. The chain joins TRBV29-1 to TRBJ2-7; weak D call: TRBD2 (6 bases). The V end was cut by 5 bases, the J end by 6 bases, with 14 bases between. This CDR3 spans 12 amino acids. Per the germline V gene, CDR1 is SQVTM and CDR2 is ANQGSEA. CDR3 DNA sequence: TGCAGCGTTTCCCGCGGGGTCGGCGAGCAGTACTTC. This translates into CSVSRGVGEQYF.

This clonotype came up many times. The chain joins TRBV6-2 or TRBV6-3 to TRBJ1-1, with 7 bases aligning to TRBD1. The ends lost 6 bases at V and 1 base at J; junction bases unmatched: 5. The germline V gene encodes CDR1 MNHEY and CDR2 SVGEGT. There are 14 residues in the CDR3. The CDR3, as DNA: TGTGCCAGCAGAACCCGGGACAGGAACACTGAAGCTTTCTTT. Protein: CASRTRDRNTEAFF.

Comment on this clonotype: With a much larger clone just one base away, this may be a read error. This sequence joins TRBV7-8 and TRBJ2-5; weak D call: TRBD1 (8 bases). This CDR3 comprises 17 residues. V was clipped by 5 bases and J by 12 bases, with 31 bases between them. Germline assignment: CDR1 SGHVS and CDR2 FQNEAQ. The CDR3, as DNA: TGTGCCAGCAGCCAACAAACAGGGGGGGGTGACGGGAGGCCCAAGTACTTC. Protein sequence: CASSQQTGGGDGRPKYF.

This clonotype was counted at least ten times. This CDR3 reads CASSWPSGNTIYF. CDR3 sequence (DNA): TGTGCCAGCAGTTGGCCCTCTGGAAACACCATATATTTT. The V call is TRBV28, the J call TRBJ1-3; D is unclear. Trimming shortened V by 4 bases and J by 0 bases, and 4 bases separated the two germline ends. This CDR3 comprises 13 residues. The germline V gene encodes CDR1 MDHEN and CDR2 SYDVKM.

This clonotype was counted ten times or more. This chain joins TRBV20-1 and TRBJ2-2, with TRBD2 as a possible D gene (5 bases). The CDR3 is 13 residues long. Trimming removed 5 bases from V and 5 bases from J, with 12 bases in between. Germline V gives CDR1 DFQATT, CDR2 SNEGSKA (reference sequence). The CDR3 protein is CSAPWTGTGELFF. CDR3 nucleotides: TGCAGTGCTCCTTGGACGGGAACCGGGGAGCTGTTTTTT.

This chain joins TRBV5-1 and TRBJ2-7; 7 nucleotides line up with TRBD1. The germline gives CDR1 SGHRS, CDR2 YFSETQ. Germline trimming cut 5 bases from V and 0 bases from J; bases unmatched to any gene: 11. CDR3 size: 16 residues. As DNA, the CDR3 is TGCGCCAGCAGTTGGGGTATCAGGGGGAGCTCCTACGAGCAGTACTTC. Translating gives CASSWGIRGSSYEQYF.

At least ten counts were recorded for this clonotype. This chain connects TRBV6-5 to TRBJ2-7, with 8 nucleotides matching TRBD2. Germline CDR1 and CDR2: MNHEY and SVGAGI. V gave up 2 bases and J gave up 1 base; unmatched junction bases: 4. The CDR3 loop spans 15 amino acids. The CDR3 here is CASSYTSGSSYEQYF. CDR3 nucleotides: TGTGCCAGCAGTTACACTAGCGGATCATCCTACGAGCAGTACTTC.

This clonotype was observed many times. DNA for the CDR3: TGCAGTGCTAGGGGCGCGGGACAGACCTATAATTCACCCCTCCACTTT. Protein sequence: CSARGAGQTYNSPLHF. The chain joins TRBV20-1 to TRBJ1-6, with 7 bases that match TRBD1. V shed 3 bases and J 2 bases; nucleotides not matched to a gene: 7. Germline V gives CDR1 DFQATT, CDR2 SNEGSKA (reference sequence). The CDR3 is 16 residues long.

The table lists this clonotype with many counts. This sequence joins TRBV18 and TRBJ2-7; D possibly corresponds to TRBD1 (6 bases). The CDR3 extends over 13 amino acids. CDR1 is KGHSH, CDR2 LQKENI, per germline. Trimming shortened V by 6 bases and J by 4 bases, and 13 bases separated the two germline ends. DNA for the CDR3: TGTGCCAGCTCGCCAGGGGTGAGGTACGAGCAGTACTTC. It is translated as CASSPGVRYEQYF.

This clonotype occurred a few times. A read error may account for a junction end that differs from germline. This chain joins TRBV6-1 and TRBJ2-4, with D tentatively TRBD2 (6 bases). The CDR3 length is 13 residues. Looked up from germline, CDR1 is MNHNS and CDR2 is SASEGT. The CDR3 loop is CASSGGVENIKYF. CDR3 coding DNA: TGTGCCAGCAGTGGGGGGGTAGAAAACATTAAGTACTTC.

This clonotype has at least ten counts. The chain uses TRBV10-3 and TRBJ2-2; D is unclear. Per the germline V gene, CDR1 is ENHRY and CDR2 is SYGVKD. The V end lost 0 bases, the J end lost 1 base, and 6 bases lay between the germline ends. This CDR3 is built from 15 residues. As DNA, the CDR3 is TGTGCCATCAGTGAGTCGACAAGGAACACCGGGGAGCTGTTTTTT. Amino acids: CAISESTRNTGELFF.

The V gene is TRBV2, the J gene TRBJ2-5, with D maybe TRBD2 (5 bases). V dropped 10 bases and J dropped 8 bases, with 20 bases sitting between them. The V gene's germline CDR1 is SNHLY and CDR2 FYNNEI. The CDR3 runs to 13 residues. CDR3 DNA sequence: TGTGCCACCACCGGGATCCAGGAGCATACCCAGTACTTC. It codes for CATTGIQEHTQYF.